This paragraph reports one T cell receptor (beta chain). The data were obtained in a study of CD8+CD57+ T cells in acquired aplastic anemia. Using genomic DNA as the template, TCR beta VDJ and CDR3 profiling was carried out. TCRdb reprocessed the reads via MiXCR and lists one record per CDR3 protein. The sample has about 68,000 distinct CDR3 sequences; 54% are singletons. The CDR3 covers 14 residues. The germline V gene has CDR1 SEHNR and CDR2 FQNEAQ (reference sequence). Deletions cut 6 bases from V and 2 bases from J, with 11 bases between. The specimen sequenced was sorted CD4+, CD8+, or CD8+CD57+ T cells (not recorded which) from PBMCs. The clonotype was recovered from a human donor in good health, serving as a control. The chain uses TRBV7-9 and TRBJ1-5, with D hard to call. CDR3 DNA sequence: TGTGCCAGCAGTGACTCCGGTGGCAATCAGCCCCAGCATTTT. Its protein is CASSDSGGNQPQHF.